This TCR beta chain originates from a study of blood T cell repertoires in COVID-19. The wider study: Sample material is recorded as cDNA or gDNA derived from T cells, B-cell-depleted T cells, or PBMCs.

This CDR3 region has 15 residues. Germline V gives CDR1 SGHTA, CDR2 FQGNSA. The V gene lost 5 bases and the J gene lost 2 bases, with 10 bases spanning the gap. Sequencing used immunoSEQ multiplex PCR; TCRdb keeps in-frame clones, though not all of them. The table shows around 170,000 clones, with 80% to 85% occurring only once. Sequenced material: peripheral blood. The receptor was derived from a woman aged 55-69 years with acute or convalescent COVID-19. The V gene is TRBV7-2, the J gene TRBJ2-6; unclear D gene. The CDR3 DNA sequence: TGTGCCAGCAGCCCGCGTCCCCCTGGGGCCAACGTCCTGACTTTC. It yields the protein CASSPRPPGANVLTF.